The 15 T cell receptor beta chains below all came from one sample that was sequenced in a study of cytomegalovirus exposure and HLA in healthy donors. The PCR contained 60 Vbeta and 13 Jbeta primers. Here immunoSEQ multiplex PCR was the method, and the copy in TCRdb shows in-frame clones only, minus some. The sample shows 180,000 or so clones, approximately 80% of them seen only once. Source material: PBMCs. The receptors were sampled from a girl under 18 in good health and CMV-seropositive.

DNA of the CDR3: TGTGCCAGCAGACAACTAGCGGGATTAAGTTTGGATACGCAGTATTTT. Amino acids: CASRQLAGLSLDTQYF. The J gene is TRBJ2-3, the V gene TRBV7-8; 10 bases agree with TRBD2. The CDR3 is 16 amino acids. Germline trimming cut 6 bases from V and 6 bases from J; bases unmatched to any gene: 12. CDR1 SGHVS and CDR2 FQNEAQ come from the germline V gene.

The chain combines TRBV19 with TRBJ2-5; 7 positions agree with TRBD2. V dropped 4 bases and J dropped 1; count of bases not matched to a gene: 6. Germline CDR1 is LNHDA and CDR2 is SQIVND (reference sequence). The CDR3 is 15 amino acids. The CDR3 DNA reads TGTGCCAGTAGTAGCGGGAGAGGGAGCCAAGAGACCCAGTACTTC. The encoded protein is CASSSGRGSQETQYF.

The table lists this clone with a few counts. The chain is built from TRBV5-5 and TRBJ2-7; D is perhaps TRBD1 (6 bases). Trimming removed 3 bases at V and 4 bases at J, with 20 bases between. CDR3 length: 16 amino acids. The germline CDR1 and CDR2 sequences are SGHKS and YYEKEE (reference sequence). CDR3 in amino acids: CASSSRHGDTIYEQYF. The CDR3 DNA follows: TGTGCCAGCAGCTCCCGCCACGGGGACACCATTTACGAGCAGTACTTC.

This sequence joins TRBV6-5 and TRBJ2-7, with a possible D match to TRBD2 (6 bases). V was trimmed by 0 bases and J by 9 bases, leaving 21 bases between them. CDR1 MNHEY and CDR2 SVGAGI come from the germline V gene. The CDR3 extends over 16 amino acids. CDR3 DNA: TGTGCCAGCAGTTACTCCCTTCCCTCAAAAACTAGCTTGCAGTACTTC. As protein: CASSYSLPSKTSLQYF.

The chain is built from TRBV19 and TRBJ2-2, with 7 nucleotides matching TRBD1. This CDR3 is 16 amino acids long. CDR1 and CDR2 (germline): LNHDA, SQIVND (reference sequence). V lost 6 bases and J lost 4; bases outside the gene matches: 11. The CDR3 region has the DNA TGTGCCAGTAGCGCCGGGACAGTTATTATCACCGGGGAGCTGTTTTTT. It encodes CASSAGTVIITGELFF.

The V call is TRBV5-1, the J call TRBJ2-6; D is possibly TRBD2 (6 bases). Trimming cost V 1 base and J 0 bases, with 23 bases left between them. The CDR3 spans 21 residues. CDR1 and CDR2 (germline): SGHRS, YFSETQ. The CDR3 sequence is CASSLSGLEGRTYSGANVLTF. CDR3 nucleotides: TGCGCCAGCAGCTTGTCTGGTCTGGAGGGCCGAACCTACTCTGGGGCCAACGTCCTGACTTTC.

The genes are TRBV6-1 and TRBJ2-7; TRBD2 aligns across 11 bases. The junction had 7 bases not matched to a gene; V was cut back by 2 bases and J by 4 bases. This CDR3 contains 16 residues. The V gene's germline CDR1 is MNHNS and CDR2 SASEGT. CDR3 DNA: TGTGCCAGCAGTGAATCTGCTAGCGGGAGGTGGTACGAGCAGTACTTC. Translated: CASSESASGRWYEQYF.

The chain uses TRBV5-6 and TRBJ2-1; 8 bases are a match to TRBD2. Germline-derived CDR1 and CDR2 are SGHDT and YYEEEE. J was trimmed by 10 bases and V by 0 bases; bases with no gene match: 6. This CDR3 spans 14 amino acids. CDR3 bases: TGTGCCAGCAGCTTGGGACTAGCGATAGGAGAGCAGTTCTTC. Translated, it gives CASSLGLAIGEQFF.

The chain links TRBV4-1 to TRBJ2-6; 7 nucleotides match TRBD1. V shed 1 base and J 2 bases; nucleotides not matched to a gene: 8. This CDR3 spans 18 amino acids. Germline CDR1 is MGHRA and CDR2 is YSYEKL. As DNA, the CDR3 is TGCGCCAGCAGCCAAGGGTTTAACACAGGGGCTGGGGCCAACGTCCTGACTTTC. Translating it yields CASSQGFNTGAGANVLTF.

V is TRBV19 and J is TRBJ1-5; TRBD1 aligns across 9 bases. The CDR3 contains 14 residues. Per the germline V gene, CDR1 is LNHDA and CDR2 is SQIVND (reference sequence). J gave up 6 bases and V 7 bases, and 7 bases lay outside the gene matches. The CDR3 loop is CASIKGTGRQPQHF. CDR3 DNA: TGTGCCAGTATTAAAGGGACAGGGCGTCAGCCCCAGCATTTT. Full variable domain (rest looked up from reference TRBV19 and TRBJ1-5): DGGITQSPKYLFRKEGQNVTLSCEQNLNHDAMYWYRQDPGQGLRLIYYSQIVNDFQKGDIAEGYSVSREKKESFPLTVTSAQKNPTAFYLCASIKGTGRQPQHFGDGTRLSIL.

The J gene is TRBJ2-5, the V gene TRBV6-4, with a tentative D call TRBD1 (6 bases). Germline CDR1 and CDR2: MRHNA and SNTAGT. This CDR3 region has 14 residues. Trimming pared 6 bases from V and 5 bases from J, leaving 16 bases between. For the CDR3, the DNA is TGTGCCAGCAGCAACAGGGACCTGGGTGAGACCCAGTACTTC. This gives the protein CASSNRDLGETQYF.

This chain joins TRBV9 and TRBJ2-3; TRBD2 matches at 14 bases. V dropped 3 bases and J dropped 6; count of bases not matched to a gene: 3. The CDR3 loop spans 15 amino acids. Per germline, CDR1 SGDLS and CDR2 YYNGEE. The CDR3 is CASSAGLAGADTQYF. The CDR3 DNA is TGTGCCAGCAGCGCGGGACTAGCGGGAGCTGATACGCAGTATTTT.

V is TRBV30 and J is TRBJ2-1; 8 bases agree with TRBD2. Germline assignment: CDR1 GTSNPN and CDR2 SVGIG (reference sequence). CDR3 size: 15 residues. Trimming at V came to 6 bases and at J to 4 bases, leaving 11 bases not matched to a gene. CDR3 DNA sequence: TGTGCCTGTCGTAAGATAGCGGGGCTATACAATGAGCAGTTCTTC. It specifies CACRKIAGLYNEQFF.

The CDR3 DNA follows: TGTGCCACCAGCAGGGCATGGGCGGGAGGTACCTACAATGAGCAGTTCTTC. Its protein product is CATSRAWAGGTYNEQFF. The chain recombines TRBV15 with TRBJ2-1, with 8 bases fitting TRBD2. Unmatched junction bases numbered 9, after V lost 3 bases and J lost 2 bases. Per germline, CDR1 LNHNV and CDR2 YYDKDF (reference sequence). The CDR3 consists of 17 residues. Drawing the rest from reference TRBV15 and TRBJ2-1, the complete variable domain is DAMVIQNPRYQVTQFGKPVTLSCSQTLNHNVMYWYQQKSSQAPKLLFHYYDKDFNNEADTPDNFQSRRPNTSFCFLDIRSPGLGDTAMYLCATSRAWAGGTYNEQFFGPGTRLTVL.

The chain has TRBV7-2 and TRBJ2-3; D not resolved. Germline V gene data show CDR1 as SGHTA and CDR2 as FQGNSA. The length of the CDR3 is 11 residues. Trimming shortened V by 6 bases and J by 4 bases, and 5 bases separated the two germline ends. The chain's CDR3 is CASSRADTQYF. The CDR3 coding sequence is TGTGCCAGCAGTCGGGCAGATACGCAGTATTTT.